Listed here is a single T cell receptor beta chain. These data come from a study of blood T cell repertoires in COVID-19. The overall study: COVID-19 samples, acute and convalescent, were from the United States, Italy and Spain.

The V end was cut by 5 bases, the J end by 2 bases, with 16 bases between. CDR1 and CDR2 from the germline V gene are SGHVS and FQNEAQ. The CDR3 runs 15 residues. In the source study's methods: Estimates of nucleated cell counts were drawn from the amplification of reference gene primers. This table comes from immunoSEQ multiplex PCR, and its TCRdb copy is limited to in-frame clones, with some not included. From that table come the V and J calls and clone size; the DNA was used to work out D and trimming. Among roughly 200,000 clones listed, around 80% were seen once. Sequenced sample: peripheral blood. This TCR was recovered from a woman older than 75 with COVID-19, enrolled during active disease. This sequence joins TRBV7-8 and TRBJ2-7; D perhaps matches TRBD1 (6 bases). The CDR3 sequence: CASSGRDTLPYEQYF. Written as DNA, the CDR3 is TGTGCCAGCAGCGGCCGGGACACCCTCCCCTACGAGCAGTACTTC.